The 8 T cell receptor beta chains presented below share a single source sample, sequenced in a study of blood T cell repertoires in COVID-19. Repertoires were generated with immunoSEQ multiplex PCR, while TCRdb's copy carries only in-frame clones and drops some. Of under 300,000 clones listed, just under 85% are singletons. The source material was peripheral blood. These TCRs come from a woman aged 55-70 years with active or convalescent COVID-19.

The V call is TRBV7-8, the J call TRBJ2-7; 7 bases agree with TRBD2. Looked up from germline, CDR1 is SGHVS and CDR2 is FQNEAQ. V lost 5 bases, J lost 4 bases, and 8 bases stayed unmatched. CDR3 length equals 14 residues. The CDR3 region has the DNA TGTGCCAGCAGCCCCTTCGGGAGGTTATACGAGCAGTACTTC. Translated: CASSPFGRLYEQYF.

This sequence joins TRBV11-3 and TRBJ2-3; TRBD2 matches at 13 bases. The CDR3 covers 15 residues. Germline assignment: CDR1 SGHNT and CDR2 YENEEA. J gave up 10 bases and V 0 bases, and 4 bases lay outside the gene matches. CDR3 sequence: CASSLDRTSGRAQYF. Here the CDR3 DNA reads TGTGCCAGCAGCTTAGATAGAACTAGCGGGAGGGCGCAGTATTTT.

J is TRBJ2-7 and V is TRBV28; 8 bases line up with TRBD1. Germline CDR1 MDHEN, CDR2 SYDVKM. There are 18 residues in the CDR3. The ends lost 4 bases at V and 2 bases at J; junction bases unmatched: 16. CDR3 nucleotide sequence: TGTGCCAGCAGTTCAGTACAAATTGGGACAGGATTTCCCTACGAGCAGTACGTC. Amino acids: CASSSVQIGTGFPYEQYV.

The chain uses TRBV5-4 and TRBJ2-3, with 15 bases that match TRBD2. The V gene end was trimmed by 4 bases and the J gene end by 2 bases; junction bases not matched to a gene: 8. The CDR3 is made up of 18 amino acids. CDR1 and CDR2 (germline): SGHNT, YYREEE (reference sequence). The CDR3 protein is CASSLPGLAGGLTDTQYF. The CDR3 nucleotides read TGTGCCAGCAGCCTCCCGGGACTAGCGGGGGGCCTCACAGATACGCAGTATTTT. Complete variable domain (other parts from reference TRBV5-4 and TRBJ2-3): ETGVTQSPTHLIKTRGQQVTLRCSSQSGHNTVSWYQQALGQGPQFIFQYYREEENGRGNFPPRFSGLQFPNYSSELNVNALELDDSALYLCASSLPGLAGGLTDTQYFGPGTRLTVL.

This chain uses TRBV4-2 with TRBJ1-2; the D gene is possibly TRBD1 (5 bases). Per the germline V gene, CDR1 is LGHNA and CDR2 is YNFKEQ. V shed 1 base and J shed 7 bases, with 13 bases lying between them. The CDR3 has 14 residues. Here the CDR3 reads CASSQVGASAGYTF. The CDR3 bases are TGTGCCAGCAGCCAAGTAGGGGCCTCCGCTGGCTACACCTTC.

The chain employs TRBV3-1 (or the pseudogene TRBV3-2) and TRBJ2-4, with TRBD1 matching 8 bases. The CDR3 has 16 residues. Trimming cost V 0 bases and J 7 bases; bases outside gene matches: 8. CDR1 is LGHDT and CDR2 is YNNKEL in the germline V gene (reference sequence). The CDR3: CASSQDLDRVPNIQYF. The CDR3 DNA reads TGTGCCAGCAGCCAAGATCTGGACAGGGTCCCCAACATTCAGTACTTC.

The chain recombines TRBV1 with TRBJ1-2; the tabulated D call, TRBD1, remains unverified against the DNA. TRBV1 represents a pseudogene. The CDR3 is 17 amino acids. The CDR3 loop is CTSSQGLSGVIRYGYTF. The DNA for the CDR3 is TGCACCAGCAGCCAAGGCCTTTCAGGGGTTATCAGGTATGGCTACACCTTC.

The chain carries TRBV24-1 and TRBJ2-1; the D is unclear. CDR1 KGHDR and CDR2 SFDVKD come from the germline V gene. This CDR3 spans 14 amino acids. V shed 4 bases and J shed 9 bases, with 15 bases lying between them. The CDR3 is CATSDGFGETEQFF. The CDR3, as DNA: TGTGCCACCAGTGACGGGTTCGGAGAGACTGAGCAGTTCTTC.